Reported below is one T cell receptor (beta chain). The target antigen is unknown. The data are from a study of T cells in narcolepsy. On the study more broadly: Donors had narcolepsy type 1 or type 2, or were healthy controls.

This table comes from immunoSEQ multiplex PCR, and its TCRdb copy is limited to in-frame clones, with some not included. Of 15,000 or so clones in the sample, just under 75% are singletons; the top ten hold around 15%. Study-wide points: Autoreactive clonotypes reportedly recurred in blood of same and different patients, not controls. Same-patient CSF and blood CD4+ T cell clonotypes included HCRT-specific and TRIB2-specific autoreactive ones.

The sample comprised CD45RA- memory CD8+ T cells from PBMCs. The TCR comes from a human donor with narcolepsy.

DNA for the CDR3: TGTGCCAGCAGCCCTAATAATGGCAGGGATAACTATGGCTACACCTTC. Amino acids: CASSPNNGRDNYGYTF. The V gene is TRBV9, the J gene TRBJ1-2; TRBD1 is a possible D gene (5 bases). Germline loops: CDR1 SGDLS, CDR2 YYNGEE. The CDR3 covers 16 residues. The germline V and J ends were trimmed by 4 bases and 1 base, with 17 bases remaining between them.